The 3 T cell receptor beta chains reported below all come from one sample, sequenced in a study of cytomegalovirus exposure and HLA in healthy donors. Assay used: immunoSEQ multiplex PCR; TCRdb lists only in-frame clones, some missing. The table has around 54,000 clones, more than 70% seen once; the top ten hold 7.5% to 9.5%. The sample comprised PBMCs. The receptors come from a young woman in good health and CMV-seropositive.

This chain connects TRBV29-1 to TRBJ2-7; D possibly corresponds to TRBD2 (5 bases). The CDR3 runs 13 residues. Germline CDR1 is SQVTM and CDR2 is ANQGSEA. The V and J ends lost 6 bases and 0 bases respectively, with 12 bases between them. The chain's CDR3 is CSVTRADSYEQYF. The CDR3, as DNA: TGCAGCGTAACTAGGGCAGACTCCTACGAGCAGTACTTC.

The rearrangement links TRBV13 to TRBJ1-4; D gene uncertain. This CDR3 spans 17 amino acids. The V end was cut by 2 bases, the J end by 5 bases, with 18 bases between. The germline CDR1 and CDR2 sequences are PRHDT and FYEKMQ (reference sequence). The CDR3 nucleotides read TGTGCCAGCAGCTTACGCCCCCCCTTGGGCAGAAATGAAAAACTGTTTTTT. Translating it yields CASSLRPPLGRNEKLFF.

This sequence joins TRBV11-1 and TRBJ2-1; D ambiguous. CDR3 length: 13 residues. Trimming pared 0 bases from V and 11 bases from J, leaving 11 bases between. The V gene's germline CDR1 is SGHAT and CDR2 FQDESV (reference sequence). CDR3 region: CASSLALYSQQFF. The CDR3 coding sequence is TGTGCCAGCAGCTTAGCGCTGTACAGTCAGCAGTTCTTC.